One and the same sample provided the 9 T cell receptor beta chains below, sequenced in a study of shared clonotypes between healthy human individuals (TCRdb year 2020). The library was produced with the immunoSEQ multiplex PCR assay. Here the immuneACCESS table is served through TCRdb, limited to in-frame sequences with V and J called. Missing clones are a known gap in these copies; in checked studies unresolved V genes cover under half, and the rest lacks a known reason. Counted in this sample were millions of clones; more than 90% of them appeared once. Of the sample, more than 0.12% falls within the top ten clones. The specimen was naive CD4+ T cells sorted from blood. What the cell subset or site label conveys for this sample: CD45RA+ positively selected. The source of these receptors is a man between 18 and 29 years old in good health.

This clone was picked up one time. V and J are TRBV21-1 and TRBJ2-7; the table's D call of TRBD2 was not tested on the DNA. TRBV21-1 is a pseudogene locus. This CDR3 comprises 16 residues. CDR3: CASSRGRDYKPYEQYF. For the CDR3, the DNA is TGTGCCAGCAGCAGGGGGAGGGACTACAAACCCTACGAGCAGTACTTC.

This chain connects TRBV5-1 to TRBJ1-1; 8 nucleotides line up with TRBD1. V lost 0 bases and J lost 5; bases outside the gene matches: 6. This CDR3 is built from 15 residues. Germline values: CDR1 SGHRS, CDR2 YFSETQ. The CDR3 DNA follows: TGCGCCAGCAGCTTGGATGGACAGGGTGTTACTGAAGCTTTCTTT. Amino acid sequence: CASSLDGQGVTEAFF.

CDR3 sequence reads: CASSPTGMGPEAFF. DNA of the CDR3: TGTGCCAGCAGTCCGACAGGGATGGGGCCTGAAGCTTTCTTT. The chain has TRBV7-9 and TRBJ1-1; 7 bases are shared with TRBD1. The junction had 10 bases not matched to a gene; V was cut back by 6 bases and J by 6 bases. CDR1 and CDR2 from the germline V gene are SEHNR and FQNEAQ (reference sequence). The CDR3 runs 14 residues.

The chain carries TRBV18 and TRBJ2-3, with 11 positions matching TRBD1. The CDR3 loop spans 16 amino acids. Germline-derived CDR1 and CDR2 are KGHSH and LQKENI. With V trimmed by 3 bases and J by 5 bases, 7 bases remained unmatched. CDR3 nucleotides: TGTGCCAGCTCACCGAATCCGGGACAGGGGGTAGATACGCAGTATTTT. Translation: CASSPNPGQGVDTQYF.

In its sample, this clone was seen a few times. The chain uses TRBV4-2 and TRBJ2-3, with D perhaps given as TRBD1 or TRBD2 (6 bases each). Per germline, CDR1 LGHNA and CDR2 YNFKEQ. The germline V and J ends were trimmed by 5 bases and 4 bases, with 13 bases remaining between them. The CDR3 length is 14 residues. For the CDR3, the DNA is TGTGCCAGCAGCGGGGGGCTAAGGGCAGATACGCAGTATTTT. Translated, it gives CASSGGLRADTQYF.

This chain joins TRBV10-2 and TRBJ2-5; possible D gene TRBD1, 5 bases. The DNA end favors TRBJ2-7, so the J call may be wrong. CDR3 length: 13 amino acids. Per germline, CDR1 WSHSY and CDR2 SAAADI. CDR3 region: CASSEPRAYEQYF. Written as DNA, the CDR3 is TGCGCCAGCAGTGAGCCCAGGGCTTACGAGCAGTACTTC.

This sequence joins TRBV2 and TRBJ1-1; D perhaps matches TRBD1 (5 bases). Germline assignment: CDR1 SNHLY and CDR2 FYNNEI. The germline V and J ends were trimmed by 8 bases and 3 bases, with 13 bases remaining between them. The CDR3 spans 13 residues. CDR3 loop: CASADRIYTEAFF. CDR3 nucleotide sequence: TGTGCCAGCGCCGACAGAATCTACACTGAAGCTTTCTTT.

This sequence joins TRBV6-5 and TRBJ2-7; 7 bases match TRBD1. The germline V gene has CDR1 MNHEY and CDR2 SVGAGI. The V and J ends lost 6 bases and 2 bases, in that order; junction bases with no gene match: 7. CDR3 size: 14 residues. CDR3 coding DNA: TGTGCCAGCAGATACGGACAGGCCGCCTACGAGCAGTACTTC. Protein sequence: CASRYGQAAYEQYF.

CDR3 region: CASSEGQGRGNYGYTF. CDR3 bases: TGTGCCAGCAGCGAAGGACAGGGCAGGGGTAACTATGGCTACACCTTC. J is TRBJ1-2 and V is TRBV9, with 8 bases that match TRBD1. The germline CDR1 and CDR2 sequences are SGDLS and YYNGEE. The V gene end was trimmed by 3 bases and the J gene end by 1 base; junction bases not matched to a gene: 8. This CDR3 spans 16 amino acids.